This T cell receptor beta chain was recorded in a study of blood T cell repertoires in COVID-19. The repertoire was sequenced with immunoSEQ multiplex PCR; TCRdb's copy has only in-frame clones and lacks some. The data show approximately 240,000 clones, roughly four fifths seen once. The clonotype originates from a woman in her fifties or sixties with acute or convalescent COVID-19. Sequences were obtained from peripheral blood.

The CDR3 loop is CASSRDNVQPQHF. The CDR3 nucleotides are TGTGCCAGCAGTCGGGACAACGTCCAGCCCCAGCATTTT. This sequence joins TRBV6-2 or TRBV6-3 and TRBJ1-5; TRBD1 is a possible D gene (6 bases). Germline V CDR1 and CDR2: MNHEY, SVGEGT. The CDR3 runs 13 residues. With 5 bases removed from V and 7 bases from J, the gap between germline ends came to 12 bases.